These 11 T cell receptor beta chains were all obtained from the same sample, sequenced in a study of CD8 T cells in ankylosing spondylitis. TCRdb reprocessed the 5' RACE reads with MiXCR, giving one entry per CDR3 protein. Of about 150,000 distinct CDR3 sequences listed, roughly an eighth are singletons. The sequenced sample consisted of blood, either unsorted or a sorted T cell fraction (not recorded which). The origin of the receptors is a female donor with ankylosing spondylitis or in good health (not recorded which).

This clonotype has ten or more counts. This rearrangement joins TRBV21-1 to TRBJ2-2; TRBD1 is the table's D call and was not checked against the DNA. TRBV21-1 is given as a pseudogene. The CDR3 covers 14 residues. The DNA of the CDR3 is TGTGCCTCCCCTGACTGTTCGAACACCGGGGAGCTGTTTTTT. Its protein product is CASPDCSNTGELFF.

The sample holds many counts of this clonotype. The chain has TRBV20-1 and TRBJ1-1, with a possible D match to TRBD1 (6 bases). Trimming removed 3 bases at V and 5 bases at J, with 13 bases between. Germline assignment: CDR1 DFQATT and CDR2 SNEGSKA (reference sequence). This CDR3 is 13 amino acids long. CDR3: CSASEGGITEAFF. The CDR3 DNA reads as TGCAGTGCTAGTGAAGGGGGTATAACTGAAGCTTTCTTT.

This clonotype has at least ten counts. The chain uses TRBV5-1 and TRBJ1-3; perhaps TRBD1 as D (5 bases). Germline V gene sequence: CDR1 SGHRS, CDR2 YFSETQ. With 1 base removed from V and 0 bases from J, the gap between germline ends came to 11 bases. The CDR3 loop spans 16 amino acids. The CDR3 sequence: CASSLYPGRSGNTIYF. The CDR3 region has the DNA TGCGCCAGCAGCTTGTACCCGGGGCGCTCTGGAAACACCATATATTTT.

This clonotype came up many times. The chain links TRBV14 to TRBJ1-1; D remains ambiguous. The CDR3 loop spans 15 amino acids. Deletions cut 0 bases from V and 2 bases from J, with 10 bases between. Germline CDR1 SGHDN, CDR2 FVKESK. The CDR3 DNA sequence: TGTGCCAGCAGCCAAGAAGCGACGGGTAACACTGAAGCTTTCTTT. This gives the protein CASSQEATGNTEAFF.

Of note for this clonotype: A much larger clone differs from this one at a single base, so this may be a read error. The chain uses TRBV5-1 and TRBJ1-1; no clear D. Germline-derived CDR1 and CDR2 are SGHRS and YFSETQ. The CDR3 is 16 amino acids. The V gene lost 2 bases and the J gene lost 1 base, with 15 bases spanning the gap. The chain's CDR3 is CASSFFRRTENTEAFF. The DNA for the CDR3 is TGCGCCAGCAGCTTTTTCCGTCGGACGGAGAACACTGAAGCTTTCTTT.

In this sample, this clonotype turned up many times. V gene TRBV29-1 combines with J gene TRBJ2-4; D gene uncertain. Trimming cost V 2 bases and J 3 bases, with 8 bases left between them. CDR3 length equals 13 residues. Germline V CDR1 and CDR2: SQVTM, ANQGSEA. CDR3 coding DNA: TGCAGCGTTGAATGGAACAACAAAAACATTCAGTACTTC. Protein: CSVEWNNKNIQYF.

This clonotype was picked up one time. The chain carries TRBV20-1 and TRBJ2-1; TRBD2 aligns across 7 bases. V shed 5 bases, J shed 2 bases, and the junction held 9 bases outside the gene matches. This CDR3 has 15 amino acids. The V gene's germline CDR1 is DFQATT and CDR2 SNEGSKA (reference sequence). This chain's CDR3 is CSAGHAAGAYNEQFF. The CDR3 DNA is TGCAGTGCTGGCCATGCGGCGGGAGCCTACAATGAGCAGTTCTTC.

The sample holds many counts of this clonotype. The V gene is TRBV27, the J gene TRBJ1-5; D might be TRBD1 (6 bases). The CDR3 loop spans 15 amino acids. CDR1 and CDR2 (germline): MNHEY, SMNVEV (reference sequence). The V end lost 5 bases, the J end lost 1 base, and 12 bases lay between the germline ends. The CDR3 loop is CASSPQGYSNQPQHF. The CDR3 DNA reads as TGTGCCAGCAGTCCCCAGGGGTACAGCAATCAGCCCCAGCATTTT.

This clonotype appeared many times. The chain has TRBV9 and TRBJ2-3, with a weak D call TRBD1 (6 bases). The CDR3 is made up of 16 amino acids. Trimming removed 1 base at V and 2 bases at J, with 14 bases between. Germline V CDR1 and CDR2: SGDLS, YYNGEE. This CDR3 is CASSVILGTTTDTQYF. CDR3 DNA sequence: TGTGCCAGCAGCGTAATTCTGGGGACAACCACAGATACGCAGTATTTT.

This clonotype was found many times. This chain uses TRBV5-5 with TRBJ1-1, with D unresolved. This CDR3 contains 12 residues. Per germline, CDR1 SGHKS and CDR2 YYEKEE (reference sequence). Trimming stripped 4 bases from V and 10 bases from J, with 14 bases between. CDR3 DNA: TGTGCCAGCAGCACCGATGTTGCTGGAGCTTTCTTT. Its translation is CASSTDVAGAFF.

This clonotype was observed at least ten times. The rearrangement uses TRBV2 and TRBJ2-7; TRBD1 aligns across 8 bases. Germline CDR1 and CDR2: SNHLY and FYNNEI. V lost 6 bases, J lost 2 bases, and 6 bases stayed unmatched. The CDR3 runs to 14 residues. The CDR3: CASSWTGRTYEQYF. The CDR3 bases are TGTGCCAGCAGCTGGACAGGGCGCACCTACGAGCAGTACTTC.